This T cell receptor (beta chain) appears in the sequencing data of a study of blood T cell repertoires in COVID-19 (dated by TCRdb to about 2020). General notes on the study: Samples covering the acute and convalescent phases of COVID-19 were provided by collaborators in the United States, Italy and Spain. The sample metadata nearly always contained a de-identified subject ID, COVID-19 status, age in years and sex. A freely available public database, intended as a resource for researchers studying the immune response to SARS-CoV-2, is where the repertoires were released. HLA class I and class II types, where available, came from metadata supplied by the sample provider rather than from assay-based typing. The material from the prospective study consisted of cDNA or gDNA derived from T cells, B-cell-depleted T cells, or PBMCs. Subjects who had been exposed to COVID-19, were actively infected with it, or had recovered from it provided the deeply sampled blood TCRbeta repertoires that made up the dataset. Samples came from the ongoing ImmuneRACE study (first 160 participants) plus 1,254 subjects from 6 global collaborators. The paper as a whole reports these results and caveats: How much clinical and demographic metadata was included differed by source and by participant, and the metadata was provided uncurated.

Only one count was recorded for this clone. This clone's antigen is unknown. No much larger clone exists at a distance of one base, and base qualities are not known. Whole blood was collected in K2EDTA tubes by collaborating institutions according to the institutions' own protocols. For TCRbeta analysis, collaborators shipped samples in one of three forms: frozen whole blood, isolated PBMCs, or DNA extracted from either of those sample types. TCRbeta CDR3 regions were amplified from genomic DNA by means of the immunoSEQ Assay, a bias-controlled multiplex PCR. Regarding the original processing steps: Within the assay, amplification of reference gene primers was used to estimate how many nucleated cells each sample contained. To quantify the absolute abundance of each unique TCRbeta CDR3 rearrangement, sequence reads were collapsed and filtered. Productive Simpson clonality was computed per sample as the square root of Simpson's diversity index over productive rearrangements. As stored in TCRdb, this immuneACCESS dataset retains in-frame rearrangements with V and J assigned. A fraction of the clones does not appear; measured against another copy, unresolved V genes explain less than half of the discrepancy, and the remainder lacks a known reason. For V, J and clone size, that table is used; D and trimming come from the DNA. Recorded for this sample are tens of thousands of clones; approximately 81% of them occurred a single time. Of the sample, about a sixth falls within the top ten clones.

This clonotype was obtained from a woman in her fifties or sixties with acute or convalescent COVID-19. The sequenced sample was peripheral blood.

CDR3 reads: CASSYGTWGYTF. The nucleotides are TGTGCCAGCAGTTACGGGACTTGGGGCTACACCTTC. The chain joins TRBV28 to TRBJ1-2; TRBD1 is perhaps the D gene, given 5 matching bases. Cut back by 4 bases and 8 bases, the V and J ends lie 11 bases apart. The germline V gene sets CDR1 to MDHEN and CDR2 to SYDVKM. The CDR3 starts with the cysteine, ends with the phenylalanine, and has 12 residues. Left in the record is the CDR3 DNA by itself, 36 bases read in frame from the first base.